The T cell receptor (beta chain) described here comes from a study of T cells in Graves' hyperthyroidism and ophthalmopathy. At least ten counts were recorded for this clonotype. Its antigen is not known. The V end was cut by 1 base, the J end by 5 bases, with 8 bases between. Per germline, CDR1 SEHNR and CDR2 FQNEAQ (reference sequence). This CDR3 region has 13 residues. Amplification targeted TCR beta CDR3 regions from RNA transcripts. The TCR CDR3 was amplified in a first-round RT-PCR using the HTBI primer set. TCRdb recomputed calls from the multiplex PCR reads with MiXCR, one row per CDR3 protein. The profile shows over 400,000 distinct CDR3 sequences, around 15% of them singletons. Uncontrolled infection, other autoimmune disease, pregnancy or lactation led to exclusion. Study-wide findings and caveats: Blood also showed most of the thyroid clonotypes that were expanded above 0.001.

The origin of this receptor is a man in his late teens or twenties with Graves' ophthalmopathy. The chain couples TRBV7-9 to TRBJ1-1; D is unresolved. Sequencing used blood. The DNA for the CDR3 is TGTGCCAGCAGCTTAGTTGGGCAGACTGAAGCTTTCTTT. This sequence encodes CASSLVGQTEAFF.